This T cell receptor (beta chain) was recovered during a study of blood T cell repertoires in COVID-19. Study summary: Specimens from acute and convalescent COVID-19 originated in the United States, Italy and Spain.

The assay was immunoSEQ multiplex PCR, and TCRdb's table has in-frame clones only and misses some. The sample shows tens of thousands of clones, about 90% of them seen only once. CDR1 is SQVTM and CDR2 is ANQGSEA in the germline V gene. V lost 5 bases and J 2 bases, leaving 13 bases between the germline ends. This CDR3 has 13 residues. Source material: peripheral blood. The TCR comes from a woman older than 75 with active COVID-19. This sequence joins TRBV29-1 and TRBJ2-7, with D uncertain. The CDR3 sequence: CSVSRESAYEQYF. CDR3 DNA sequence: TGCAGCGTTTCTCGCGAGTCCGCCTACGAGCAGTACTTC.